A single sample gave rise to the 23 T cell receptor beta chains below, sequenced in a study of CXCR3-negative and CXCR3-positive naive CD8 T cells. The libraries of TRB cDNA were constructed through 5' RACE using UMI labels. TCRdb re-called the 5' RACE reads, yielding one record per CDR3 amino acid sequence without DNA. The sample totals over 70,000 distinct CDR3 sequences. Sequencing was done on a sample of naive CXCR3- CD8+ T cells from blood. Described subset: CD45RO-CCR7+CD27+CD95- naive CD8+ T cells lacking CXCR3 (TNR3-). The receptor source for this set is a human donor in good health. Some clones in this sample may be carry-over from other donors' samples.

The rearrangement uses TRBV13 and TRBJ2-3; TCRdb returns TRBD1, unconfirmable since there is no DNA. CDR1 and CDR2 from the germline V gene are PRHDT and FYEKMQ (reference sequence). The CDR3 is 17 residues long. CDR3 protein: CASSSGGWTLGTDTQYF.

This sequence joins TRBV20-1 and TRBJ2-7; TCRdb's assignment of TRBD2 cannot be checked, as there is no DNA. From germline, CDR1 is DFQATT and CDR2 SNEGSKA (reference sequence). The CDR3 is made up of 15 amino acids. The CDR3 loop reads CSARDLVGRDYEQYF.

The chain combines TRBV7-9 with TRBJ2-1. The CDR3 has 13 residues. Germline loops: CDR1 SEHNR, CDR2 FQNEAQ (reference sequence). The CDR3 reads CASSLDPYNEQFF.

The chain uses TRBV20-1 and TRBJ1-2; the TRBD1 assignment by TCRdb is unverifiable without DNA. The CDR3 loop spans 17 amino acids. Looked up from germline, CDR1 is DFQATT and CDR2 is SNEGSKA (reference sequence). CDR3 sequence reads: CSARPLQGAIYGYGYTF.

The V and J genes are TRBV28 and TRBJ1-1. The germline V gene has CDR1 MDHEN and CDR2 SYDVKM. This CDR3 is 13 amino acids long. This CDR3 is CASSYRTQLEAFF.

The chain recombines TRBV10-3 with TRBJ2-6. The CDR3 runs to 16 residues. Germline lookup yields CDR1 ENHRY and CDR2 SYGVKD. This chain's CDR3 is CAISESGGSGTNVLTF.

The gene calls are TRBV6-6 and TRBJ2-4; TCRdb gives TRBD1 as the D gene, but with no DNA this cannot be confirmed. CDR3 length equals 15 residues. CDR1 MNHNY and CDR2 SVGAGI come from the germline V gene (reference sequence). The chain's CDR3 is CASSDRTGPKNIQYF.

The V call is TRBV10-3, the J call TRBJ2-3; TCRdb reports TRBD1, a call that lacks DNA to check it against. CDR3 length: 16 residues. Germline V gene lookup returns CDR1 ENHRY and CDR2 SYGVKD. CDR3 residues: CAISQTGGLGTDTQYF.

V usage is TRBV29-1 and J usage is TRBJ1-3; no DNA is available, so the TRBD1 call from TCRdb remains unchecked. Looked up from germline, CDR1 is SQVTM and CDR2 is ANQGSEA. This CDR3 is 14 amino acids long. The CDR3 spells CSALDREAGNTIYF.

This chain uses TRBV20-1 with TRBJ2-5; the TCRdb D gene call, TRBD2, has no DNA to confirm it. Germline V gene data show CDR1 as DFQATT and CDR2 as SNEGSKA (reference sequence). The CDR3 totals 14 residues. Here the CDR3 reads CSAHSGGREETQYF.

The chain joins TRBV27 to TRBJ2-3; TCRdb returns TRBD1, unconfirmable since there is no DNA. Germline V CDR1 and CDR2: MNHEY, SMNVEV (reference sequence). This CDR3 contains 13 residues. This chain's CDR3 is CASKGQGADTQYF.

The J gene is TRBJ2-1, the V gene TRBV20-1; TCRdb names TRBD1, which stays unverified in the absence of DNA. Germline V CDR1 and CDR2: DFQATT, SNEGSKA (reference sequence). The CDR3 runs 12 residues. This CDR3 reads CSAQGEYNEQFF.

The chain has TRBV29-1 and TRBJ1-1. This CDR3 has 12 residues. Per the germline V gene, CDR1 is SQVTM and CDR2 is ANQGSEA. CDR3 in amino acids: CSVIELNTEAFF.

V usage is TRBV9 and J usage is TRBJ2-1; the TCRdb D gene call, TRBD2, has no DNA to confirm it. Looked up from germline, CDR1 is SGDLS and CDR2 is YYNGEE. This CDR3 has 14 amino acids. The CDR3 region is CASSVAGGPNEQFF.

The chain joins TRBV5-4 to TRBJ2-2; the TRBD2 assignment by TCRdb is unverifiable without DNA. Germline V gene sequence: CDR1 SGHNT, CDR2 YYREEE (reference sequence). There are 16 residues in the CDR3. The CDR3 spells CASSDAWGVDTGELFF. Full variable domain (missing parts from reference TRBV5-4 and TRBJ2-2): ETGVTQSPTHLIKTRGQQVTLRCSSQSGHNTVSWYQQALGQGPQFIFQYYREEENGRGNFPPRFSGLQFPNYSSELNVNALELDDSALYLCASSDAWGVDTGELFFGEGSRLTVL.

This chain links TRBV29-1 with TRBJ2-7; the D call of TRBD2 rests on TCRdb alone, since no DNA is present to check it. This CDR3 has 11 residues. Germline loops: CDR1 SQVTM, CDR2 ANQGSEA. CDR3 sequence: CSVGLTYEQYF.

This sequence joins TRBV7-9 and TRBJ1-1. The CDR3 spans 12 residues. Per the germline V gene, CDR1 is SEHNR and CDR2 is FQNEAQ (reference sequence). CDR3 sequence: CASSFGEAEAFF.

V usage is TRBV5-5 and J usage is TRBJ2-2; as DNA is missing, the TRBD2 call by TCRdb cannot be tested. Germline-derived CDR1 and CDR2 are SGHKS and YYEKEE (reference sequence). This CDR3 is 17 amino acids long. The CDR3 sequence is CASSLKPSGSSSGELFF.

V gene TRBV12-3 or TRBV12-4 combines with J gene TRBJ2-5. The CDR3 length is 13 residues. The CDR3 sequence is CASSLRGKETQYF.

The V gene is TRBV24-1, the J gene TRBJ2-2; the TRBD1 assignment by TCRdb is unverifiable without DNA. Germline lookup yields CDR1 KGHDR and CDR2 SFDVKD. The CDR3 totals 13 residues. The CDR3 here is CATLDTHTGELFF.

The chain has TRBV5-1 and TRBJ2-1; TCRdb returns TRBD1, unconfirmable since there is no DNA. The CDR3 covers 14 residues. CDR1 and CDR2 from the germline V gene are SGHRS and YFSETQ. The CDR3 spells CASSPPWANNEQFF.

The chain has TRBV7-9 and TRBJ2-7. The germline gives CDR1 SEHNR, CDR2 FQNEAQ (reference sequence). This CDR3 comprises 13 residues. The CDR3 sequence: CASSLEDVYEQYF.

V and J are TRBV20-1 and TRBJ1-1; TCRdb names TRBD1, which stays unverified in the absence of DNA. Germline V gives CDR1 DFQATT, CDR2 SNEGSKA (reference sequence). This CDR3 is 13 amino acids long. The CDR3 sequence: CSASLVALTEAFF.